This TCR beta chain was recovered during a study of shared clonotypes between healthy human individuals. The study, taken as a whole, reports: Despite large depth, sorted-subset datasets appeared incompletely sequenced. Estimated richness was generally greater in naive than memory subsets.

Turning to this clone: Its antigen is undetermined.

Those who donated were healthy HIV-negative adults, with no recent acute infections or vaccinations reported. Sorted-subset replicate PCRs used 200 ng DNA, 30,000 or so T cell genomes. TCRdb's table, derived via immunoSEQ multiplex PCR, lists solely in-frame clones and lacks some. The sample shows some 630,000 clones, 60% to 80% of them seen only once. This receptor was taken from a woman under 40 in good health. Input material: memory CD4+ T cells sorted from blood. Noted subset: CD45RA-negative fraction.

CDR3 amino acids: CASSIYFRTGGTHNEQFF. CDR3 in DNA: TGTGCCAGTAGTATTTATTTCCGGACAGGGGGCACACACAATGAGCAGTTCTTC. This chain connects TRBV19 to TRBJ2-1, with 11 bases fitting TRBD1. The CDR3 extends over 18 amino acids. Germline V gene data show CDR1 as LNHDA and CDR2 as SQIVND (reference sequence). Trimming cost V 3 bases and J 5 bases; bases outside gene matches: 12.